This entry features one T cell receptor beta chain sequence. These data originate in a study of control samples from healthy donors and cancer patients. Trimming pared 4 bases from V and 4 bases from J, leaving 10 bases between. The CDR3 runs 13 residues. Germline CDR1 is LGHNA and CDR2 is YSLEER. Assay used: immunoSEQ multiplex PCR; TCRdb lists only in-frame clones, some missing. The sample has fewer than 100,000 clones, about four fifths seen once; the top ten hold over 7.5%. This sequence joins TRBV4-3 and TRBJ1-1; D ambiguous. The source of this sequence is an older woman in good health. The sequencing input was blood. CDR3 region: CASSRGGITEAFF. DNA of the CDR3: TGCGCCAGCAGCCGAGGAGGGATCACTGAAGCTTTCTTT.